The 32 T cell receptor beta chains given below trace back to one sample, sequenced in a study of T cells in Graves' hyperthyroidism and ophthalmopathy. TCR beta CDR3 region amplification was performed from RNA transcripts. HTBI primers were used for first-round RT-PCR of the TCR CDR3. TCRdb analysed the multiplex PCR reads with MiXCR anew, one entry per CDR3 protein. The data show 250,000 to 300,000 distinct CDR3 sequences, with roughly 15% seen just once and 6.5% to 10% held by the top ten. Sequenced input: blood. These receptors originate from a woman aged 40 to 49 with Graves' hyperthyroidism.

This clonotype occurred many times. V usage is TRBV28 and J usage is TRBJ1-5; D is perhaps TRBD1 (5 bases). The CDR3 has 15 amino acids. Germline V gives CDR1 MDHEN, CDR2 SYDVKM. V was cut by 6 bases and J by 0 bases, with 12 bases left in between. The CDR3 DNA is TGTGCCAGCAGCGGCAGGGTCCTTAGCAATCAGCCCCAGCATTTT. It is translated as CASSGRVLSNQPQHF.

The sample holds many counts of this clonotype. The chain links TRBV9 to TRBJ2-5; 8 bases agree with TRBD2. Germline V lookup: CDR1 SGDLS, CDR2 YYNGEE. The CDR3 covers 15 residues. V dropped 2 bases and J dropped 2; count of bases not matched to a gene: 5. The CDR3 DNA reads as TGTGCCAGCAGCGTGGGAGCGGGGGTTCAAGAGACCCAGTACTTC. This gives the protein CASSVGAGVQETQYF.

A word on this clonotype: This clone may be a read error of a much larger clone one base away. This chain joins TRBV3-1 and TRBJ2-1, with D unclear. This CDR3 has 15 residues. Germline V gene sequence: CDR1 LGHDT, CDR2 YNNKEL (reference sequence). The CDR3 protein is CASSPLSSSYNEQLF. The CDR3 nucleotides read TGTGCCAGCAGCCCCCTCTCGAGCTCCTACAATGAGCAGCTCTTC.

This clonotype has ten or more counts. This chain uses TRBV12-3 or TRBV12-4 with TRBJ2-3; 10 bases agree with TRBD2. The CDR3 totals 16 residues. After removal of 1 base from V and 3 bases from J, the junction contained 4 bases not matched to a gene. The DNA of the CDR3 is TGTGCCAGCAGTTTAGATTCTAGCGGGAGTACAGATACGCAGTATTTT. Its protein is CASSLDSSGSTDTQYF.

This clonotype was counted at least ten times. The gene calls are TRBV2 and TRBJ1-1; no reliable D call. The V end lost 4 bases, the J end lost 0 bases, and 18 bases lay between the germline ends. Germline V gene data show CDR1 as SNHLY and CDR2 as FYNNEI. This CDR3 is built from 17 residues. The CDR3 DNA is TGTGCCAGCAGTGTATCGGACGCAACCCATATGAACACTGAAGCTTTCTTT. It codes for CASSVSDATHMNTEAFF.

This clonotype was found a few times. The chain has TRBV20-1 and TRBJ2-4; D is possibly TRBD1 or TRBD2 (5 bases each). This CDR3 region has 19 residues. Germline V gene sequence: CDR1 DFQATT, CDR2 SNEGSKA (reference sequence). Trimming removed 2 bases from V and 0 bases from J, with 23 bases in between. The CDR3 coding sequence is TGCAGTGCTAGAACCCCAGGGACGGACCCGACTCTAGCCAAAAACATTCAGTACTTC. It yields the protein CSARTPGTDPTLAKNIQYF.

This clonotype was seen many times. The chain links TRBV10-3 to TRBJ2-7; 13 bases fit TRBD2. The germline V gene encodes CDR1 ENHRY and CDR2 SYGVKD. The CDR3 is 14 residues long. V was clipped by 10 bases and J by 5 bases; unmatched bases: 8. The CDR3, as DNA: TGTGCCACCGCGGGACTAGCGGGGAGAGACGAGCAGTACTTC. Amino acids: CATAGLAGRDEQYF.

This clonotype was seen only once. A read error may explain this, as a much larger clone is one base away. The chain uses TRBV20-1 and TRBJ2-3; D may be TRBD2 (6 bases). Looked up from germline, CDR1 is DFQATT and CDR2 is SNEGSKA (reference sequence). The CDR3 runs 14 residues. The CDR3 region is CRARDWEGTDTQYF. In DNA form, the CDR3 reads TGCCGTGCTAGAGATTGGGAGGGCACAGATACGCAGTATTTT.

This chain joins TRBV14 and TRBJ2-1, with D perhaps assigned TRBD1 or TRBD2 (5 bases each). Trimming took off 4 bases at V and 0 bases at J, with 22 bases between the two ends. The CDR3 sequence is 19 residues long. In germline, CDR1 is SGHDN, CDR2 FVKESK. CDR3 DNA sequence: TGTGCCAGCAGCCCCCGACCCTCTACCGGGGACCACTCCTACAATGAGCAGTTCTTC. It specifies CASSPRPSTGDHSYNEQFF. The full variable domain, with the rest looked up from reference TRBV14 and TRBJ2-1, is EAGVTQFPSHSVIEKGQTVTLRCDPISGHDNLYWYRRVMGKEIKFLLHFVKESKQDESGMPNNRFLAERTGGTYSTLKVQPAELEDSGVYFCASSPRPSTGDHSYNEQFFGPGTRLTVL.

The CDR3 loop reads CASSVGQGAMNTEAFF. The DNA of the CDR3 is TGTGCCAGCAGCGTAGGACAGGGGGCGATGAACACTGAAGCTTTCTTT. The rearrangement links TRBV9 to TRBJ1-1; TRBD1 matches 10 bases. Germline V gene data show CDR1 as SGDLS and CDR2 as YYNGEE. CDR3 length equals 16 residues. With 0 bases clipped from V and 0 bases from J, the junction kept 2 bases outside the gene matches.

This clonotype was recorded at least ten times. The chain couples TRBV18 to TRBJ2-5; TRBD1 matches at 7 bases. The CDR3 loop spans 13 amino acids. Germline CDR1 KGHSH, CDR2 LQKENI. V shed 6 bases, J shed 9 bases, and the junction held 10 bases outside the gene matches. The CDR3 reads CASSPGQRESQYF. Written as DNA, the CDR3 is TGTGCCAGCTCCCCGGGACAGAGGGAGTCCCAGTACTTC.

This chain links TRBV25-1 with TRBJ2-1; 8 bases are a match to TRBD2. The CDR3 runs to 16 residues. Germline loops: CDR1 MGHDK, CDR2 SYGVNS. V lost 2 bases, J lost 0 bases, and 3 bases stayed unmatched. CDR3 nucleotide sequence: TGTGCCAGCAGTGAAGAGCGGGGGAGCTCCTACAATGAGCAGTTCTTC. Translating it yields CASSEERGSSYNEQFF. Together with reference TRBV25-1 and TRBJ2-1, the CDR3 gives the full variable domain: EADIYQTPRYLVIGTGKKITLECSQTMGHDKMYWYQQDPGMELHLIHYSYGVNSTEKGDLSSESTVSRIRTEHFPLTLESARPSHTSQYLCASSEERGSSYNEQFFGPGTRLTVL.

Only a few counts were recorded for this clonotype. The J gene is TRBJ1-1, the V gene TRBV19; TRBD1 might be the D (6 bases). The V end was cut by 5 bases, the J end by 6 bases, with 10 bases between. Germline V CDR1 and CDR2: LNHDA, SQIVND (reference sequence). CDR3 length: 12 residues. Written as DNA, the CDR3 is TGTGCCAGTAGTCCGAGACAGGCTGAAGCTTTCTTT. Translation: CASSPRQAEAFF.

V usage is TRBV27 and J usage is TRBJ2-7, with TRBD2 as a possible D gene (5 bases). In germline, CDR1 is MNHEY, CDR2 SMNVEV (reference sequence). The CDR3 consists of 16 residues. V shed 3 bases and J shed 0 bases, with 15 bases lying between them. CDR3 in amino acids: CASSFRGAEYSYEQYF. In DNA, the CDR3 is TGTGCCAGCAGTTTTCGGGGAGCGGAGTACTCCTACGAGCAGTACTTC.

This clonotype was recorded at least ten times. The V gene is TRBV12-3 or TRBV12-4, the J gene TRBJ1-1; 8 nucleotides agree with TRBD1. The ends lost 6 bases at V and 5 bases at J; junction bases unmatched: 5. This CDR3 is 13 amino acids long. The CDR3 spells CASRQGARTEAFF. In DNA form, the CDR3 reads TGTGCCAGCAGGCAGGGGGCGCGGACTGAAGCTTTCTTT.

This clonotype has a handful of counts. The genes are TRBV6-1 and TRBJ2-7; D tentatively reads TRBD1 or TRBD2 (5 bases each). Germline CDR1 MNHNS, CDR2 SASEGT. Trimming took 8 bases from V and 5 from J, leaving 19 bases between them. CDR3 length equals 14 residues. CDR3 sequence: CASSPSGPRDEQYF. The CDR3 nucleotides are TGTGCCAGCTCACCGTCGGGACCGAGGGACGAGCAGTACTTC.

This clonotype was observed many times. The chain links TRBV7-9 to TRBJ2-2; no firm D call. The CDR3 consists of 14 residues. V was pared by 6 bases and J by 2 bases, with 10 bases between. From germline, CDR1 is SEHNR and CDR2 FQNEAQ (reference sequence). CDR3 sequence (DNA): TGTGCCAGCAGTCAGACGATTAACACCGGGGAGCTGTTTTTT. It translates to CASSQTINTGELFF.

This clonotype came up many times. This sequence joins TRBV28 and TRBJ2-1, with a weak D call TRBD1 (6 bases). The CDR3 runs to 16 residues. Trimming took 6 bases from V and 7 from J, leaving 22 bases between them. Germline V gene sequence: CDR1 MDHEN, CDR2 SYDVKM. The DNA of the CDR3 is TGTGCCAGCAGCCAAAACACAGGGTCCCGGTATAATGAGCAGTTCTTC. This gives the protein CASSQNTGSRYNEQFF.

This clonotype was detected ten times or more. The V call is TRBV2, the J call TRBJ2-5; the D is unclear. The CDR3 is 12 amino acids. In germline, CDR1 is SNHLY, CDR2 FYNNEI. The V gene lost 7 bases and the J gene lost 3 bases, with 9 bases spanning the gap. The CDR3 region is CASTLGEETQYF. The DNA for the CDR3 is TGTGCCAGCACGCTTGGGGAAGAGACCCAGTACTTC.

This clonotype was counted ten times or more. This rearrangement joins TRBV12-3 or TRBV12-4 to TRBJ1-2; possible D gene TRBD1, 6 bases. The CDR3 has 13 amino acids. V dropped 0 bases and J dropped 7 bases, with 9 bases sitting between them. CDR3 DNA sequence: TGTGCCAGCAGTTTAGCCCCAGGGGTTGGCTACACCTTC. The encoded protein is CASSLAPGVGYTF.

In this sample, this clonotype turned up many times. The rearrangement uses TRBV27 and TRBJ1-2; no reliable D call. The length of the CDR3 is 13 residues. V lost 2 bases to trimming and J lost 4 bases, with 8 bases between them. Looked up from germline, CDR1 is MNHEY and CDR2 is SMNVEV (reference sequence). The CDR3 DNA is TGTGCCAGCAGTTTAAACAGCCCCTATGGCTACACCTTC. It codes for CASSLNSPYGYTF.

This clonotype came up many times. The chain joins TRBV12-5 to TRBJ2-2; D not certain. V gave up 2 bases and J gave up 2 bases, with 9 bases separating them. Germline lookup yields CDR1 LGHNT and CDR2 FRNRAP. The CDR3 consists of 15 residues. The CDR3 sequence: CASGLTLLNTGELFF. As DNA, the CDR3 is TGTGCTAGTGGTTTGACCCTCCTAAACACCGGGGAGCTGTTTTTT.

This clonotype was seen once. The chain employs TRBV19 and TRBJ2-1; D uncertain. V was pared by 0 bases and J by 3 bases, with 6 bases between. Looked up from germline, CDR1 is LNHDA and CDR2 is SQIVND (reference sequence). The CDR3 length is 14 residues. CDR3: CASSIDDRYNEQFF. The CDR3 DNA sequence: TGTGCCAGTAGTATAGACGACCGCTACAATGAGCAGTTCTTC.

This clonotype has just a few counts. This chain uses TRBV29-1 with TRBJ2-1; 10 nucleotides line up with TRBD2. The CDR3 runs to 13 residues. Germline V gives CDR1 SQVTM, CDR2 ANQGSEA. With 7 bases clipped from V and 3 bases from J, the junction kept 3 bases outside the gene matches. CDR3: CSASGSLYNEQFF. As DNA, the CDR3 is TGCAGCGCTAGCGGGAGTCTCTACAATGAGCAGTTCTTC.

The chain has TRBV7-9 and TRBJ1-2; D perhaps matches TRBD1 (6 bases). Germline CDR1 and CDR2: SEHNR and FQNEAQ (reference sequence). This CDR3 contains 14 residues. V was shortened by 4 bases and J by 4 bases, with 13 bases between the two germline ends. As DNA, the CDR3 is TGTGCCAGCAGCTCCATGACAGGATCCTATGGCTACACCTTC. This sequence encodes CASSSMTGSYGYTF.

Ten or more counts support this clonotype. The chain recombines TRBV12-3 or TRBV12-4 with TRBJ1-5, with TRBD1 matching over 8 bases. Trimming took 5 bases from V and 0 from J; bases not matched to a gene: 3. CDR3 length: 15 amino acids. CDR3 sequence reads: CASSPDRGSNQPQHF. As DNA, the CDR3 is TGTGCCAGCAGTCCCGACAGGGGTAGCAATCAGCCCCAGCATTTT.

This clonotype showed up many times. V is TRBV11-1 and J is TRBJ2-3; D is unresolved. The CDR3 is made up of 15 amino acids. CDR1 is SGHAT and CDR2 is FQDESV in the germline V gene (reference sequence). The V gene lost 5 bases and the J gene lost 3 bases, with 15 bases spanning the gap. CDR3 sequence reads: CASSDRRIRTDTQYF. CDR3 coding DNA: TGTGCCAGCAGCGATCGTCGGATTCGGACAGATACGCAGTATTTT.

The sample holds one count of this clonotype. The V call is TRBV11-3, the J call TRBJ2-5; 7 nucleotides match TRBD2. V lost 0 bases, J lost 4 bases, and 5 bases stayed unmatched. This CDR3 has 15 residues. Germline V gene sequence: CDR1 SGHNT, CDR2 YENEEA. Here the CDR3 DNA reads TGTGCCAGCAGCTTAGACAGGGAGGGCATAGAGACCCAGTACTTC. It is translated as CASSLDREGIETQYF.

The rearrangement uses TRBV7-6 and TRBJ2-6; D is unresolved. The CDR3 consists of 16 residues. Per germline, CDR1 SGHVS and CDR2 FNYEAQ. Between the trimmed V and J ends, which lost 5 bases and 3 bases, there was a span of 14 bases. The CDR3 is CASSPLTSGGANVLTF. CDR3 coding DNA: TGTGCCAGCAGCCCTCTGACGTCAGGTGGGGCCAACGTCCTGACTTTC.

This clonotype appeared many times. The chain couples TRBV11-2 to TRBJ2-1, with 10 bases identical to TRBD2. Germline V CDR1 and CDR2: SGHAT, FQNNGV. The ends lost 1 base at V and 6 bases at J; junction bases unmatched: 3. This CDR3 spans 15 amino acids. CDR3: CASSLGLAGVNEQFF. In DNA form, the CDR3 reads TGTGCCAGCAGCTTAGGTCTAGCGGGAGTCAATGAGCAGTTCTTC.

The rearrangement links TRBV6-2 or TRBV6-3 to TRBJ2-7; D perhaps matches TRBD1 (6 bases). From germline, CDR1 is MNHEY and CDR2 SVGEGT. Trimming removed 0 bases at V and 4 bases at J, with 13 bases between. The CDR3 extends over 15 amino acids. CDR3 in amino acids: CASSYSDTGWYEQYF. The CDR3 nucleotides are TGTGCCAGCAGTTACTCGGACACAGGGTGGTACGAGCAGTACTTC.

The genes are TRBV7-3 and TRBJ1-3, with 9 bases lining up with TRBD1. The CDR3 loop spans 20 amino acids. Trimming cost V 5 bases and J 0 bases; bases outside gene matches: 17. CDR1 is SGHTA and CDR2 is FQGTGA in the germline V gene. Written as DNA, the CDR3 is TGTGCCAGCAGCCTGGCGGACAGGGGCCATTTCCTGAACTCTGGAAACACCATATATTTT. This encodes CASSLADRGHFLNSGNTIYF. The full variable domain, rest sourced from reference TRBV7-3 and TRBJ1-3, is GAGVSQTPSNKVTEKGKYVELRCDPISGHTALYWYRQSLGQGPEFLIYFQGTGAADDSGLPNDRFFAVRPEGSVSTLKIQRTERGDSAVYLCASSLADRGHFLNSGNTIYFGEGSWLTVV.